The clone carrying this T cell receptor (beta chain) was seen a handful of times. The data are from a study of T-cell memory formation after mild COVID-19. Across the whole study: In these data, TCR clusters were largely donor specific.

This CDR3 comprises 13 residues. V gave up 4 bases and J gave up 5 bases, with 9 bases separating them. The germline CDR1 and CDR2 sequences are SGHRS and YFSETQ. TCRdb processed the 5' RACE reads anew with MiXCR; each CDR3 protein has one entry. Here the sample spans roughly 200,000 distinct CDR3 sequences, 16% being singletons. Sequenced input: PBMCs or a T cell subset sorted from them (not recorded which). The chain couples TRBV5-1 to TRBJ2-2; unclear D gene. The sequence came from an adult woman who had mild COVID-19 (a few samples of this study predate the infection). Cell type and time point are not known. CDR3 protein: CASSTVTTGELFF. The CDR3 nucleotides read TGCGCCAGCAGCACGGTTACTACCGGGGAGCTGTTTTTT. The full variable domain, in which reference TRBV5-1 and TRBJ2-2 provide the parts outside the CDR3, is KAGVTQTPRYLIKTRGQQVTLSCSPISGHRSVSWYQQTPGQGLQFLFEYFSETQRNKGNFPGRFSGRQFSNSRSEMNVSTLELGDSALYLCASSTVTTGELFFGEGSRLTVL.